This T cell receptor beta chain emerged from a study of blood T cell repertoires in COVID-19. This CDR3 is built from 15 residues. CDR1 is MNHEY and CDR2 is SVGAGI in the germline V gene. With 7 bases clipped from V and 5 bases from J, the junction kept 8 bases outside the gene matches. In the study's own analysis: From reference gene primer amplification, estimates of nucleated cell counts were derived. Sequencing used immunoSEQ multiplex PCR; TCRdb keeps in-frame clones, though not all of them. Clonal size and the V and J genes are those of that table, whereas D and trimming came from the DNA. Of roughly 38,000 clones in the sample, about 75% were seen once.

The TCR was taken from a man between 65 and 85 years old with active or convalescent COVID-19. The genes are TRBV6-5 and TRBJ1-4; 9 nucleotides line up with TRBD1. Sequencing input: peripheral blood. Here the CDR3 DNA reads TGTGCCAGCAAGGACCCCGGGACAGGGAATGAAAAACTGTTTTTT. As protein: CASKDPGTGNEKLFF.